This T cell receptor (beta chain) is drawn from a study of CD8 T cells in ankylosing spondylitis. Overall study results and limits: Seven or eight highly homologous variants made up a TCR beta motif, and this motif appeared characteristic of ankylosing spondylitis blood. Reportedly, disease-linked clones are significantly enriched in ankylosing spondylitis patients' matched synovial fluid. Clones that were linked to disease were CD8+ and were relatively rare in peripheral blood.

This clonotype was counted at least ten times. The antigen is not known. In making TCR beta libraries, quantitative 5'-RACE with molecular barcodes was used. TCRdb recomputed calls from the 5' RACE reads with MiXCR, one row per CDR3 protein. The top ten hold around 4.1% of the sample, which has approximately 43,000 distinct CDR3 sequences, over 3.5% seen once. V was pared by 5 bases and J by 0 bases, with 3 bases of the junction left unmatched. Germline V gene lookup returns CDR1 SGDLS and CDR2 YYNGEE. CDR3 length: 14 residues. The sample was blood, either unsorted or a sorted T cell fraction (not recorded which). The source is a female donor with ankylosing spondylitis or in good health (not recorded which). This sequence joins TRBV9 and TRBJ2-3; 7 nucleotides align to TRBD2. CDR3 amino acids: CASSQRGSTDTQYF. The CDR3 DNA follows: TGTGCCAGCAGTCAGCGGGGAAGCACAGATACGCAGTATTTT.